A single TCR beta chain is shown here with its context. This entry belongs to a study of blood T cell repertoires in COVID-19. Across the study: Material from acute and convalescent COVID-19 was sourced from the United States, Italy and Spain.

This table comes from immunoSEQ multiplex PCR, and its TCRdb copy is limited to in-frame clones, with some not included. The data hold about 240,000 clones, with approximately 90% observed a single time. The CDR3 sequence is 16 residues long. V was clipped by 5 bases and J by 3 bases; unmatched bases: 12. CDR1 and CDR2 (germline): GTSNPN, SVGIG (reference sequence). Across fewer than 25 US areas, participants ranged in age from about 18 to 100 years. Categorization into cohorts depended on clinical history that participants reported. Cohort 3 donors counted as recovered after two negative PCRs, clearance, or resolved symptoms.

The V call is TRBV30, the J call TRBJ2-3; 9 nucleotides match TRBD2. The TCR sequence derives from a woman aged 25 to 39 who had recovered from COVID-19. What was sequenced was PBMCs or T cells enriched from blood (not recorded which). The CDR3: CAWEPGLATSTDTQYF. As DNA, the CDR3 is TGTGCCTGGGAACCTGGACTAGCGACCTCGACAGATACGCAGTATTTT.